This T cell receptor beta chain was sequenced for a study of cytomegalovirus exposure and HLA in healthy donors. Overall study context: A previous analysis identified 90 million to 140 million unique TCR beta sequences derived from 180 million or so T cells. About 85 million unique TCRs from HLA-typed donors were held in an early release of data. Study-level points and caveats: Later work showed greater clonal expansion in HLA-associated TCR beta chains than in equally common others.

There are a few counts of this clone. Its target is not known. The PCR employed 60 Vbeta primers together with 13 Jbeta primers. Data came from immunoSEQ multiplex PCR; TCRdb stores just in-frame clones and leaves some out. The sample yields about 98,000 clones, more than 70% seen once. V lost 2 bases, J lost 5 bases, and 18 bases lay in between. This CDR3 is 16 amino acids long. The V gene's germline CDR1 is ENHRY and CDR2 SYGVKD. The V and J genes are TRBV10-3 and TRBJ1-1; tentatively, D is TRBD1 (5 bases). The sequencing sample was made of PBMCs. This TCR came from a man between 18 and 35 years old in good health and CMV-seropositive. The CDR3 nucleotides are TGTGCCATCAGTGAGCTCCATGGGGGGAAAGGAACTGAAGCTTTCTTT. Translation: CAISELHGGKGTEAFF.